A single sample gave rise to the 24 T cell receptor beta chains below, sequenced in a study of T-cell reconstitution after alpha-beta-depleted transplantation in children. A library of TCRbeta sequences, prepared with unique molecular identifiers, was generated. TCRdb called the PCR reads again in MiXCR, with one record for every CDR3 protein. The data contain 300,000 or so distinct CDR3 sequences, around 25% of them singletons. The specimen comprised PBMCs, mostly from graft donor cells, sampled 180 days after TCRalphabeta/CD19-depleted stem cell transplant. The receptors shown here come from a male patient between 10 and 17 years old who had a stem cell transplant for acute lymphoblastic leukemia, so the T cells may come from the graft donor.

This chain joins TRBV25-1 and TRBJ2-4; possibly TRBD1 or TRBD2 for D (6 bases each). The CDR3 covers 17 residues. V was shortened by 6 bases and J by 2 bases, with 20 bases between the two germline ends. Germline V lookup: CDR1 MGHDK, CDR2 SYGVNS. The DNA of the CDR3 is TGTGCCAGCAGCCCCCCCGGAGGGCAGGGGTCCAAAAACATTCAGTACTTC. Residues: CASSPPGGQGSKNIQYF.

This clonotype was seen more than once but under ten times. The gene calls are TRBV9 and TRBJ1-2, with 7 bases aligning to TRBD1. Germline trimming cut 3 bases from V and 4 bases from J; bases unmatched to any gene: 15. The CDR3 contains 17 residues. CDR1 is SGDLS, CDR2 YYNGEE, per germline. CDR3 in amino acids: CASSAHRGDRSGYGYTF. As DNA, the CDR3 is TGTGCCAGCAGCGCCCACAGGGGTGACCGGTCGGGCTATGGCTACACCTTC.

This chain joins TRBV5-1 and TRBJ2-5; tentatively, D is TRBD1 (8 bases). In germline, CDR1 is SGHRS, CDR2 YFSETQ. Trimming cost V 1 base and J 4 bases, with 20 bases left between them. The CDR3 length is 17 residues. Here the CDR3 DNA reads TGCGCCAGCAGCTTGTGGGCCTGGACAGGGAGGGGAGAGACCCAGTACTTC. It translates to CASSLWAWTGRGETQYF.

This clonotype showed up just a few times. The chain couples TRBV12-3 or TRBV12-4 to TRBJ2-4; D gene ambiguous. CDR3 length: 13 amino acids. Trimming removed 1 base at V and 8 bases at J, with 9 bases between. In nucleotides, the CDR3 is TGTGCCAGCAGTTTAGGGGGTGCGGACATTCAGTACTTC. Its translation: CASSLGGADIQYF.

This chain links TRBV23-1 with TRBJ1-1; no definite D call. TRBV23-1 is an ORF for which the function is uncertain. V was cut by 0 bases and J by 0 bases, with 17 bases left in between. This CDR3 has 18 residues. The CDR3: CASSQSNEGGTVNTEAFF. CDR3 nucleotides: TGCGCCAGCAGTCAATCGAATGAGGGAGGAACAGTGAACACTGAAGCTTTCTTT.

The chain has TRBV29-1 and TRBJ2-3, with 7 bases fitting TRBD2. V was clipped by 6 bases and J by 1 base; unmatched bases: 19. Per the germline V gene, CDR1 is SQVTM and CDR2 is ANQGSEA. This CDR3 has 18 residues. DNA for the CDR3: TGCAGCGTCTACTACCCGGGGATAGCGGGTCTCCGCACAGATACGCAGTATTTT. Protein: CSVYYPGIAGLRTDTQYF.

The rearrangement joins TRBV7-6 to TRBJ2-3, with 12 bases aligning to TRBD2. The ends lost 6 bases at V and 2 bases at J; junction bases unmatched: 3. Germline CDR1 SGHVS, CDR2 FNYEAQ. The CDR3 runs to 15 residues. CDR3 DNA sequence: TGTGCCAGCAGACTAGCGGGAGGTTCCACAGATACGCAGTATTTT. Translated, it gives CASRLAGGSTDTQYF.

The chain is built from TRBV5-4 and TRBJ1-1; the D is unclear. With 1 base removed from V and 5 bases from J, the gap between germline ends came to 18 bases. The CDR3 covers 16 residues. Germline-derived CDR1 and CDR2 are SGHNT and YYREEE (reference sequence). The DNA for the CDR3 is TGTGCCAGCAGCTTGAAAGGAGATGTTTTCGGGACTGAAGCTTTCTTT. Its translation is CASSLKGDVFGTEAFF.

This clonotype was found once. The chain links TRBV20-1 to TRBJ1-1; D is undetermined. Looked up from germline, CDR1 is DFQATT and CDR2 is SNEGSKA (reference sequence). V lost 0 bases and J lost 0, with 5 bases in between. This CDR3 is built from 13 residues. CDR3 sequence: CSARDDLNTEAFF. The CDR3 DNA sequence: TGCAGTGCTAGAGATGACCTGAACACTGAAGCTTTCTTT.

This clonotype was counted at least ten times. The chain combines TRBV14 with TRBJ2-1; 12 positions agree with TRBD2. V was clipped by 4 bases and J by 2 bases; unmatched bases: 3. The CDR3 has 16 amino acids. The germline V gene has CDR1 SGHDN and CDR2 FVKESK. CDR3 nucleotides: TGTGCCAGCAGCCGGCTAGCGGGAGGGCCCTACAATGAGCAGTTCTTC. This codes for CASSRLAGGPYNEQFF.

At least ten counts were recorded for this clonotype. The chain has TRBV5-1 and TRBJ1-4; weak D call: TRBD1 (5 bases). With 3 bases removed from V and 5 bases from J, the gap between germline ends came to 14 bases. This CDR3 is built from 15 residues. In germline, CDR1 is SGHRS, CDR2 YFSETQ. The CDR3 here is CASSYKGSNNEKLFF. In nucleotides, the CDR3 is TGCGCCAGCAGCTATAAGGGGTCGAACAATGAAAAACTGTTTTTT.

V is TRBV7-9 and J is TRBJ2-2; D is possibly TRBD2 (5 bases). The CDR3 sequence is 14 residues long. Trimming removed 7 bases at V and 6 bases at J, with 15 bases between. Germline CDR1 and CDR2: SEHNR and FQNEAQ (reference sequence). This chain's CDR3 is CASTGMELAGELFF. The CDR3 DNA reads TGTGCCAGCACCGGGATGGAACTGGCCGGGGAGCTGTTTTTT.

This clonotype was seen many times. V is TRBV4-1 and J is TRBJ2-1; 11 positions agree with TRBD1. Germline CDR1 and CDR2: MGHRA and YSYEKL. The V segment lost 2 bases and the J segment 9 bases; nucleotides outside the gene matches: 9. The CDR3 spans 16 residues. As DNA, the CDR3 is TGCGCCAGCAGCCAAACTGGACAGGGGGCGAATCGTGAGCAGTTCTTC. Protein: CASSQTGQGANREQFF.

This clonotype was detected ten times or more. V is TRBV15 and J is TRBJ2-7, with a possible D match to TRBD1 (6 bases). The V gene's germline CDR1 is LNHNV and CDR2 YYDKDF (reference sequence). V dropped 0 bases and J dropped 7 bases, with 22 bases sitting between them. CDR3 length equals 17 residues. CDR3 bases: TGTGCCACCAGCAGAGATCATCGACAGGCCCCCAGACGGGAGCAGTACTTC. This sequence encodes CATSRDHRQAPRREQYF.

This chain connects TRBV5-1 to TRBJ2-7; TRBD1 might be the D (6 bases). V lost 4 bases, J lost 3 bases, and 17 bases lay in between. Germline CDR1 and CDR2: SGHRS and YFSETQ. The CDR3 length is 15 residues. For the CDR3, the DNA is TGCGCCAGCAGCCTTTGTACAGGGCCTGGCTACGAGCAGTACTTC. It encodes CASSLCTGPGYEQYF.

This clonotype was counted only a few times. One junction end does not reproduce the germline sequence, and a read error may be involved. The rearrangement uses TRBV15 and TRBJ1-5; 8 nucleotides align to TRBD1. This CDR3 spans 15 amino acids. CDR1 and CDR2 from the germline V gene are LNHNV and YYDKDF (reference sequence). Here the CDR3 reads CATSGDRGGNQPQHF. DNA of the CDR3: TGTGCCACCAGCGGAGACAGGGGTGGCAATCAGCCCCAGCATTTT.

This clonotype appeared many times. This chain connects TRBV29-1 to TRBJ2-7, with 8 bases fitting TRBD1. The CDR3 has 13 amino acids. The junction had 5 bases not matched to a gene; V was cut back by 4 bases and J by 3 bases. Germline-derived CDR1 and CDR2 are SQVTM and ANQGSEA. Here the CDR3 reads CSVVRQGHYEQYF. In DNA form, the CDR3 reads TGCAGCGTTGTGCGACAGGGGCACTACGAGCAGTACTTC.

This chain joins TRBV7-9 and TRBJ2-3, with 7 bases aligning to TRBD1. The germline CDR1 and CDR2 sequences are SEHNR and FQNEAQ (reference sequence). This CDR3 spans 17 amino acids. After removal of 2 bases from V and 3 bases from J, the junction contained 11 bases not matched to a gene. The CDR3 nucleotides read TGTGCCAGCAGCTTAAGGCCCCCGGGACAGCCGACAGATACGCAGTATTTT. It is translated as CASSLRPPGQPTDTQYF.

This chain uses TRBV3-1 with TRBJ2-4, with D perhaps matching TRBD2 (6 bases). The germline CDR1 and CDR2 sequences are LGHDT and YNNKEL (reference sequence). The V end was cut by 1 base, the J end by 6 bases, with 10 bases between. The CDR3 loop spans 14 amino acids. This chain's CDR3 is CASSQGGGGNIQYF. The CDR3, as DNA: TGTGCCAGCAGCCAAGGGGGAGGCGGAAACATTCAGTACTTC.

In its sample, this clonotype was seen a few times. J is TRBJ2-5 and V is TRBV4-1; D uncertain. Germline V gene lookup returns CDR1 MGHRA and CDR2 YSYEKL. This CDR3 spans 13 amino acids. V was clipped by 5 bases and J by 4 bases, with 11 bases between them. This chain's CDR3 is CASSISLPETQYF. In DNA form, the CDR3 reads TGCGCCAGCAGCATTAGCCTGCCAGAGACCCAGTACTTC.

The rearrangement links TRBV5-1 to TRBJ2-4; 9 nucleotides agree with TRBD1. This CDR3 comprises 20 residues. In germline, CDR1 is SGHRS, CDR2 YFSETQ. V trimming: 4 bases; J trimming: 1 base; junction bases outside the gene matches: 18. CDR3 region: CASSPLRTGEFGKAKNIQYF. As DNA, the CDR3 is TGCGCCAGCAGCCCCCTTAGGACAGGGGAATTTGGGAAGGCCAAAAACATTCAGTACTTC.

The chain combines TRBV5-1 with TRBJ2-1; D is possibly TRBD2 (6 bases). The germline V gene has CDR1 SGHRS and CDR2 YFSETQ. V lost 9 bases to trimming and J lost 9 bases, with 22 bases between them. The CDR3 runs 14 residues. Written as DNA, the CDR3 is TGCGCCACAAGTTTCCGGGCCATCGGGGGTGAGCAGTTCTTC. It specifies CATSFRAIGGEQFF.

The sample holds many counts of this clonotype. V usage is TRBV29-1 and J usage is TRBJ2-1, with D unresolved. This CDR3 region has 12 residues. V lost 4 bases and J 6 bases, leaving 10 bases between the germline ends. Germline V gene sequence: CDR1 SQVTM, CDR2 ANQGSEA. In nucleotides, the CDR3 is TGCAGCGTTGGCGGCAATGGCAATGAGCAGTTCTTC. Residues: CSVGGNGNEQFF.

In its sample, this clonotype was seen a few times. The J gene is TRBJ2-7, the V gene TRBV4-1, with TRBD2 matching over 12 bases. Germline V lookup: CDR1 MGHRA, CDR2 YSYEKL. CDR3 length: 15 residues. With 0 bases clipped from V and 12 bases from J, the junction kept 9 bases outside the gene matches. For the CDR3, the DNA is TGCGCCAGCAGCCAAGATAGGCTAGCGGGAGGGCCCGGGTACTTC. It yields the protein CASSQDRLAGGPGYF.